This T cell receptor (beta chain) originates from a study of long-term antiretroviral therapy in people with HIV. The assay, immunoSEQ v3.0, was run at survey level. Produced via immunoSEQ multiplex PCR; TCRdb's table is partial and in-frame only. The sample holds about 28,000 clones, less than 90% seen once. The CDR3 totals 16 residues. Germline V CDR1 and CDR2: SGHTA, FQGTGA. Trimming stripped 1 base from V and 3 bases from J, with 15 bases between. United States facilities provided treatment to all participants with HIV. The TCR was taken from a man aged 50 to 59 with HIV. The V call is TRBV7-3, the J call TRBJ1-1; no clear D. The specimen was unsorted PBMCs, collected 2 years after starting antiretroviral therapy. CDR3 amino acids: CASSLNPPGPYTEAFF. The CDR3 DNA sequence: TGTGCCAGCAGCTTAAACCCCCCCGGGCCGTACACTGAAGCTTTCTTT.